The rows below give T cell receptor beta chains drawn from one sample of a study of metastatic and nonmetastatic thyroid tumors. Using MiXCR, TCRdb re-called clones from the PCR reads. Among tens of thousands of clones listed, about 26% were seen once. The material sequenced was blood. These receptors were taken from a male donor with papillary thyroid cancer or a benign thyroid nodule (not recorded which). Some clones in this sample may be carry-over from other donors' samples. Each CDR3 is given with its conserved first and last residue.

TRBV7-8,TRBJ2-5,CASSLVRPGLAARKTQYF
TRBV6-1,TRBJ1-2,CASRPGGADYGYTF
TRBV24-1,TRBJ2-1,CATSDPGLSDEQFF
TRBV6-1,TRBJ1-5,CASSGGGAANQPQHF
TRBV20-1,TRBJ2-5,CSASKGAAGGETQYF
TRBV28,TRBJ2-1,CASSAPGQGNNEQFF
TRBV5-1,TRBJ2-3,CASTGQGFNTQYF
TRBV5-1,TRBJ1-2,CASRTGARDYGYTF
TRBV20-1,TRBJ2-1,CSAREGHEQFF
TRBV6-2/TRBV6-3,TRBJ2-7,CASSSPSHEQYF
TRBV6-4,TRBJ2-1,CASSEFSGRPNEQFF
TRBV15,TRBJ2-1,CATSISGRGYNEQFF
TRBV27,TRBJ1-1,CASSLSDRANTEAFF
TRBV6-4,TRBJ1-4,CASSDSSRTARSTNEKLFF
TRBV28,TRBJ2-7,CASSLFFYEQYF
TRBV11-3,TRBJ2-1,CASSLAGGYNEQFF
TRBV7-2,TRBJ2-7,CASSFFTPPRWISNHYEQYF
TRBV4-2,TRBJ2-7,CASSQVAGEQYF
TRBV24-1,TRBJ2-2,CATSDPGLAGGPDGELFF
TRBV6-1,TRBJ1-5,CASSPGRGEDQPQHF
TRBV7-9,TRBJ1-3,CASSLAGTGSNTIYF
TRBV6-5,TRBJ2-3,CASSSSGGGITDTQYF
TRBV5-1,TRBJ2-7,CASSPHPGQYEQYF
TRBV20-1,TRBJ2-7,CSARGRWDSSYEQYF
TRBV30,TRBJ1-6,CAWAAGGTNNSPLHF
TRBV11-2,TRBJ2-1,CASSYEGRSYNEQFF
TRBV6-2/TRBV6-3,TRBJ2-7,CASSYQVSYEQYF
TRBV4-2,TRBJ2-1,CASSQDNLAGVREQFF
TRBV5-1,TRBJ1-1,CASSLADGNTEAFF
TRBV7-8,TRBJ2-5,CASSAGRHGETQYF
TRBV5-1,TRBJ2-1,CASSLVLAGGYNEQFF
TRBV7-2,TRBJ2-7,CASSLGTSAEQYF
TRBV11-1,TRBJ2-7,CASSLLGGSGISYEQYF
TRBV2,TRBJ2-3,CASRVTSGGQYF
TRBV3-1,TRBJ1-6,CASSPRQGAVSPLHF
TRBV12-3/TRBV12-4,TRBJ1-2,CASSFGGDGYTF
TRBV5-6,TRBJ2-6,CASSLRGVSGANVLTF
TRBV2,TRBJ2-7,CASSEGYEQYF
TRBV12-3/TRBV12-4,TRBJ2-2,CASTLGTYTGELFF
TRBV20-1,TRBJ1-5,CSASEGQGIQHF
TRBV11-2,TRBJ2-1,CASSLNTIKKGNEQFF
TRBV14,TRBJ1-1,CASNQKRRGQGQAFF
TRBV20-1,TRBJ2-7,CSASPPGSESYEQYF
TRBV27,TRBJ2-7,CASSLGRADEQYF
TRBV28,TRBJ1-5,CASTKGGNQPQHF